Listed below are T cell receptor beta chains from one sample, sequenced in a study of blood T cell repertoires in COVID-19. The data were produced by immunoSEQ multiplex PCR, yet TCRdb's version contains in-frame clones alone and is incomplete. There are roughly 100,000 clones in the sample; approximately 80% occur only once, and over 9% lies in the top ten. The specimen sequenced was peripheral blood. These receptors all come from a woman in her seventies with acute or convalescent COVID-19. Each CDR3 is given with its conserved first and last residue. The D gene is left open where the match is weak. Clone size is stated in some rows and not others, as once, few, many or a class when expanded.

v_gene	j_gene	abundance	d_gene	CDR3aa	CDR3nt
TRBV6-1	TRBJ2-2	few	TRBD2	CASSEMGGLAGVPGELFF	TGTGCCAGCAGTGAAATGGGGGGACTAGCGGGAGTCCCCGGGGAGCTGTTTTTT
TRBV6-5	TRBJ2-7	.	.	CASSYPGSVEQYF	TGTGCCAGCAGTTATCCAGGATCCGTCGAGCAGTACTTC
TRBV19	TRBJ2-2	.	.	CASTLGSGDNTGELFF	TGTGCCAGTACCCTGGGGTCCGGGGATAACACCGGGGAGCTGTTTTTT
TRBV6-5	TRBJ2-2	.	.	CASRRTGELFF	TGTGCCAGCAGACGGACCGGGGAGCTGTTTTTT
TRBV29-1	TRBJ2-1	.	TRBD2	CSVEGLAGAYNEQFF	TGCAGCGTTGAAGGCCTAGCGGGCGCCTACAATGAGCAGTTCTTC
TRBV5-4	TRBJ2-5	.	TRBD1	CASSLGQGRETQYF	TGTGCCAGCAGCTTGGGACAGGGGCGAGAGACCCAGTACTTC
TRBV28	TRBJ1-4	.	TRBD1	CATISTGGRGWEKLFF	TGTGCCACCATCTCGACAGGGGGACGCGGGTGGGAAAAACTGTTTTTT
TRBV29-1	TRBJ2-7	.	TRBD1	CSVASGGEVYEQYF	TGCAGCGTTGCCTCAGGGGGCGAGGTCTACGAGCAGTACTTC
TRBV12-3/TRBV12-4	TRBJ1-1	few	TRBD1	CASSLTGDTEAFF	TGTGCCAGCAGTCTTACAGGGGACACTGAAGCTTTCTTT
TRBV27	TRBJ2-1	once	TRBD1	CASSMSSGGNQNEQFF	TGTGCCAGCAGTATGTCCTCAGGGGGAAATCAAAATGAGCAGTTCTTC
TRBV4-3	TRBJ1-2	.	.	CASSQVAGIPGYTF	TGCGCCAGCAGCCAAGTGGCAGGGATTCCTGGCTACACCTTC
TRBV5-1	TRBJ2-1	.	TRBD1	CASSRQGYNEQFF	TGCGCCAGCAGCCGACAGGGGTACAATGAGCAGTTCTTC
TRBV20-1	TRBJ2-7	.	.	CSAADSYEQYF	TGCAGTGCTGCGGATTCCTACGAGCAGTACTTC
TRBV5-1	TRBJ1-3	.	TRBD1	CASSLGTGHSGNTIYF	TGCGCCAGCAGCTTGGGGACAGGCCACTCTGGAAACACCATATATTTT
TRBV9	TRBJ1-4	.	TRBD1	CASSVGTGVLPTNEKLFF	TGTGCCAGCAGCGTAGGGACAGGGGTTCTCCCAACTAATGAAAAACTGTTTTTT
TRBV11-2	TRBJ1-1	once	.	CASSLPQGRSTEAFF	TGTGCCAGCAGCTTACCGCAGGGCCGATCCACTGAAGCTTTCTTT
TRBV18	TRBJ1-5	.	TRBD1	CASSRDRNNQPQHF	TGTGCCAGCTCACGGGACAGGAATAATCAGCCCCAGCATTTT
TRBV7-2	TRBJ2-1	.	.	CASSHPAAEQFF	TGTGCCAGCAGCCACCCAGCGGCTGAGCAGTTCTTC
TRBV4-1	TRBJ1-2	.	.	CASSQNDPRGYGYTF	TGCGCCAGCAGCCAAAACGACCCAAGAGGCTATGGCTACACCTTC
TRBV9	TRBJ1-1	.	.	CASAGGVYTEAFF	TGTGCCAGCGCGGGGGGAGTGTACACTGAAGCTTTCTTT
TRBV7-9	TRBJ2-2	.	TRBD2	CASSRLADGTGELFF	TGTGCCAGCAGCCGACTAGCGGATGGGACCGGGGAGCTGTTTTTT
TRBV28	TRBJ2-2	few	TRBD2	CASKLAGREAGELFF	TGTGCCAGCAAACTAGCGGGACGGGAGGCCGGGGAGCTGTTTTTT
TRBV19	TRBJ1-1	.	TRBD1	CASSTGQVPFTEAFF	TGTGCCAGTAGTACTGGACAGGTACCATTCACTGAAGCTTTCTTT
TRBV6-5	TRBJ2-7	few	.	CASAEGGRGNEQYF	TGTGCCAGCGCCGAAGGCGGAAGAGGGAACGAGCAGTACTTC
TRBV2	TRBJ1-2	few	TRBD1	CASSTQGANYGYTF	TGTGCCAGCAGTACACAGGGGGCTAACTATGGCTACACCTTC
TRBV19	TRBJ1-5	few	.	CASSARGQPQHF	TGTGCCAGTAGTGCACGGGGGCAGCCCCAGCATTTT
TRBV6-1	TRBJ1-1	.	.	CASSENRNTEAFF	TGTGCCAGCAGTGAAAACAGAAACACTGAAGCTTTCTTT
TRBV19	TRBJ1-5	.	.	CASSPRDQPQHF	TGTGCCAGTAGTCCCCGGGATCAGCCCCAGCATTTT
TRBV28	TRBJ2-1	.	TRBD2	CASSSRLRAGVRNEQFF	TGTGCCAGCAGCTCACGGCTACGAGCGGGAGTGCGCAATGAGCAGTTCTTC
TRBV6-5	TRBJ1-1	.	.	CASSYSSAAPGLEAFF	TGTGCCAGCAGTTACTCGAGTGCAGCCCCAGGTCTCGAAGCTTTCTTT
TRBV6-2/TRBV6-3	TRBJ1-2	.	TRBD1	CASSLIPGQGNYGYTF	TGTGCCAGCAGTCTCATTCCGGGACAGGGAAACTATGGCTACACCTTC
TRBV28	TRBJ1-6	.	.	CASAGTRNSPLHF	TGTGCCAGCGCCGGGACACGGAATTCACCCCTCCACTTT
TRBV19	TRBJ2-2	.	.	CASSMVAGRGTGELFF	TGTGCCAGTAGTATGGTGGCAGGGCGTGGTACCGGGGAGCTGTTTTTT
TRBV3-1/TRBV3-2	TRBJ2-5	.	.	CASSQDRRQETQYF	TGTGCCAGCAGCCAAGATCGGCGGCAAGAGACCCAGTACTTC
TRBV9	TRBJ2-2	.	.	CASSVGGDPGTGELFF	TGTGCCAGCAGCGTAGGGGGGGATCCCGGAACCGGGGAGCTGTTTTTT
TRBV6-2/TRBV6-3	TRBJ2-3	.	TRBD2	CASSPLTSGGDTQYF	TGTGCCAGCAGCCCATTGACTAGCGGGGGGGATACGCAGTATTTT
TRBV6-6	TRBJ1-1	.	TRBD1	CASSYSPDRGTEAFF	TGTGCCAGCAGTTACTCTCCGGACAGGGGCACTGAAGCTTTCTTT
TRBV27	TRBJ1-5	.	.	CASSLNQGHQPQHF	TGTGCCAGCAGTTTAAACCAGGGCCATCAGCCCCAGCATTTT
TRBV11-2	TRBJ2-1	.	.	CASRDSLAGYNEQFF	TGTGCCAGCAGAGACTCCCTTGCTGGCTACAATGAGCAGTTCTTC
TRBV5-1	TRBJ2-7	.	.	CASSLVAGSDEQYF	TGCGCCAGCAGCTTGGTGGCAGGGTCAGACGAGCAGTACTTC
TRBV21-1	TRBJ1-1	.	.	CASKGGQLNTEAFF	TGTGCCAGCAAGGGGGGGCAGTTGAACACTGAAGCTTTCTTT
TRBV19	TRBJ2-2	.	.	CASSINRNTGELFF	TGTGCCAGTAGTATAAACAGAAACACCGGGGAGCTGTTTTTT
TRBV5-1	TRBJ1-1	.	TRBD1	CASSLDRGRTEAFF	TGCGCCAGCAGCTTGGACAGGGGGAGGACTGAAGCTTTCTTT
TRBV5-5	TRBJ1-5	.	.	CASSSSGEGTTPQHF	TGTGCCAGCAGCTCGTCGGGGGAGGGTACAACGCCCCAGCATTTT
TRBV7-9	TRBJ1-1	.	.	CASKRGGTEAFF	TGTGCCAGCAAACGTGGGGGGACTGAAGCTTTCTTT